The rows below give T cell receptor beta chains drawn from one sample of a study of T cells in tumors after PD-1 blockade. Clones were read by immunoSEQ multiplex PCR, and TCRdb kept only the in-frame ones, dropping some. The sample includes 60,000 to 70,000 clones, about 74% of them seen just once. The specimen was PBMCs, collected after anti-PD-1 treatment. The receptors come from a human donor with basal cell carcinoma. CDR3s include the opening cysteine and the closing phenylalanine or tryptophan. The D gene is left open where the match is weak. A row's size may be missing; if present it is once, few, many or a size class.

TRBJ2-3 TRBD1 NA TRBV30 CAWSTGTGTDTQYF TGTGCCTGGAGCACTGGGACAGGCACAGATACGCAGTATTTT
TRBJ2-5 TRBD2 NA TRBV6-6 CASRPAGVSETQYF TGTGCCAGCAGACCAGCGGGGGTGTCAGAGACCCAGTACTTC
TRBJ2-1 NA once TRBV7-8 CASSLARLAEQFF TGTGCCAGCAGCTTAGCGCGGCTAGCGGAGCAGTTCTTC
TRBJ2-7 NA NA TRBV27 CASSPLQALSYEQYF TGTGCCAGCAGTCCCCTACAGGCCCTCTCCTACGAGCAGTACTTC
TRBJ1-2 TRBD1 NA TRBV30 CAWSGGQGTANYGYTF TGTGCCTGGAGTGGGGGACAGGGTACAGCTAACTATGGCTACACCTTC
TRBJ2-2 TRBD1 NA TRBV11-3 CASSLELFGQANTGELFF TGTGCCAGCAGCTTAGAGCTTTTCGGACAGGCCAATACCGGGGAGCTGTTTTTT
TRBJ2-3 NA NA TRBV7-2 CASSSGTKNTDTQYF TGTGCCAGCAGCTCAGGGACCAAGAACACAGATACGCAGTATTTT
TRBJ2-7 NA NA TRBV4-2 CASSQAYGRNYEQYF TGTGCCAGCAGCCAAGCCTACGGGCGGAACTACGAGCAGTACTTC
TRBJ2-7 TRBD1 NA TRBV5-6 CASLPWGQISSYEQYF TGTGCCAGCTTACCCTGGGGACAGATCAGCTCCTACGAGCAGTACTTC
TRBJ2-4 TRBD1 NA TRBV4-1 CASSRHRTGGGGDIQYF TGCGCCAGCAGCCGCCATCGGACAGGGGGCGGGGGGGACATTCAGTACTTC
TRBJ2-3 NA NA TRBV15 CATSRGDAGFTDTQYF TGTGCCACCAGCAGAGGGGACGCAGGGTTCACAGATACGCAGTATTTT
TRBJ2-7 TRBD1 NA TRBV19 CASSDRAYEQYF TGTGCCAGTAGCGACAGGGCCTACGAGCAGTACTTC
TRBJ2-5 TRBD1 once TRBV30 CAWSAITPGQGTSSQYF TGTGCCTGGAGCGCTATTACTCCGGGACAGGGGACGTCGTCCCAGTACTTC
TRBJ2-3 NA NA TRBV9 CASSVADTQYF TGTGCCAGCAGCGTAGCAGATACGCAGTATTTT
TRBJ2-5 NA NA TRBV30 CAWNIGGRRETQYF TGTGCCTGGAACATCGGGGGGCGGCGGGAGACCCAGTACTTC
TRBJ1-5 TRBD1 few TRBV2 CASKKDRGVQPQHF TGTGCCAGCAAAAAGGACAGGGGGGTACAGCCCCAGCATTTT
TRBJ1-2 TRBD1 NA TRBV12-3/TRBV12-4 CASRGQGNYGYTF TGTGCCAGCAGGGGACAGGGGAACTATGGCTACACCTTC
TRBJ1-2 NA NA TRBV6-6 CASSPGNYGYTF TGTGCCAGCAGTCCCGGGAACTATGGCTACACCTTC
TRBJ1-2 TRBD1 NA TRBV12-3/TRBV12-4 CASSWTGIGYTF TGTGCCAGCAGTTGGACAGGGATTGGCTACACCTTC
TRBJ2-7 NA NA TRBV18 CASSPRAGEQYF TGTGCCAGCTCACCAAGGGCGGGTGAGCAGTACTTC
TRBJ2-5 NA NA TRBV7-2 CASRLIGETQYF TGTGCCAGCCGGTTGATAGGGGAGACCCAGTACTTC
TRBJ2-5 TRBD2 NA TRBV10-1 CASSGLAEEETQYF TGCGCCAGCAGTGGACTAGCGGAAGAAGAGACCCAGTACTTC
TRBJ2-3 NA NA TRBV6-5 CASSYSGAGDTQYF TGTGCCAGCAGTTACTCGGGGGCGGGAGATACGCAGTATTTT
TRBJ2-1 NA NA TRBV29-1 CSVVTSRNYNEQFF TGCAGCGTTGTTACGAGTCGTAACTACAATGAGCAGTTCTTC
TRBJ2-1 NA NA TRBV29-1 CSVETMNYVGNEQFF TGCAGCGTTGAAACGATGAACTACGTAGGCAATGAGCAGTTCTTC
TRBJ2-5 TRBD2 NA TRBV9 CASSVGSGGRETQYF TGTGCCAGCAGCGTAGGTAGCGGGGGTAGAGAGACCCAGTACTTC
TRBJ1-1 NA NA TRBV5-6 CASSAKQGWAEAFF TGTGCCAGCAGCGCCAAACAGGGATGGGCTGAAGCTTTCTTT
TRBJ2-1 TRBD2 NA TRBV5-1 CASSPASGGVNEQFF TGCGCCAGCAGCCCAGCTAGCGGGGGGGTCAATGAGCAGTTCTTC
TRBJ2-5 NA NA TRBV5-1 CASNAGEETQYF TGCGCCAGCAACGCAGGGGAAGAGACCCAGTACTTC
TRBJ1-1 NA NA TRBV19 CASIRGTEAFF TGTGCCAGTATCCGGGGGACTGAAGCTTTCTTT